Following are 3 T cell receptor beta chains from one sample sequenced in a study of CD8 T cells in Susac syndrome. It was with random hexamers that 0.5 to 1 ug RNA was reverse transcribed. From the immunoSEQ multiplex PCR reads, TCRdb called clonotypes with MiXCR, one entry per CDR3 protein. Among fewer than 90,000 distinct CDR3 sequences, about 93% were seen once, and the ten largest hold roughly 0.47%. Sequenced: CD8+ T cells from PBMCs. These receptors were taken from a human donor with Susac syndrome.

Here the CDR3 reads CASSIDDSGSSEQFF. In nucleotides, the CDR3 is TGTGCCAGTAGTATAGACGATAGCGGGAGTAGTGAGCAGTTCTTC. V and J are TRBV19 and TRBJ2-1, with 9 positions matching TRBD2. The CDR3 has 15 residues. The germline CDR1 and CDR2 sequences are LNHDA and SQIVND (reference sequence). V lost 0 bases and J lost 9; bases outside the gene matches: 6.

This chain uses TRBV12-3 or TRBV12-4 with TRBJ1-5; the D gene is possibly TRBD1 (5 bases). The CDR3 contains 13 residues. V lost 3 bases to trimming and J lost 6 bases, with 9 bases between them. This CDR3 is CASSLEGVQPQHF. The CDR3 region has the DNA TGTGCCAGCAGTTTGGAAGGGGTTCAGCCCCAGCATTTT.

This rearrangement joins TRBV6-5 to TRBJ1-3; tentatively, D is TRBD1 (5 bases). V lost 0 bases, J lost 0 bases, and 9 bases lay in between. The length of the CDR3 is 16 residues. Germline V gives CDR1 MNHEY, CDR2 SVGAGI. CDR3 in amino acids: CASSYSGGRSGNTIYF. In DNA, the CDR3 is TGTGCCAGCAGTTACTCGGGGGGACGCTCTGGAAACACCATATATTTT.